This T cell receptor (beta chain) was captured in a study of shared clonotypes between healthy human individuals. Germline V lookup: CDR1 MGHDK, CDR2 SYGVNS. The CDR3 covers 15 residues. V lost 5 bases and J lost 6; bases outside the gene matches: 7. It was into CD45RA+ naive and CD45RA-negative memory subsets that the CD4+ cells were split. The table came from immunoSEQ multiplex PCR; TCRdb's copy has only in-frame clones and leaves some out. The sample shows 1,500,000 or so clones, around 98.5% of them seen only once. Findings of the study overall: Among donors, sharing of clonotypes was expected to be affected by sequencing depth.

A word on this clone: Antigen specificity is unknown.

V is TRBV25-1 and J is TRBJ2-6, with 7 bases identical to TRBD1. This clonotype was obtained from a man aged 30 to 39 in good health. The material sequenced was naive CD4+ T cells sorted from blood. Subset here: CD45RA+ positively selected. CDR3 in DNA: TGTGCCAGCAGTTCTGACAGGGAAGTGGCCAACGTCCTGACTTTC. Translating it yields CASSSDREVANVLTF.